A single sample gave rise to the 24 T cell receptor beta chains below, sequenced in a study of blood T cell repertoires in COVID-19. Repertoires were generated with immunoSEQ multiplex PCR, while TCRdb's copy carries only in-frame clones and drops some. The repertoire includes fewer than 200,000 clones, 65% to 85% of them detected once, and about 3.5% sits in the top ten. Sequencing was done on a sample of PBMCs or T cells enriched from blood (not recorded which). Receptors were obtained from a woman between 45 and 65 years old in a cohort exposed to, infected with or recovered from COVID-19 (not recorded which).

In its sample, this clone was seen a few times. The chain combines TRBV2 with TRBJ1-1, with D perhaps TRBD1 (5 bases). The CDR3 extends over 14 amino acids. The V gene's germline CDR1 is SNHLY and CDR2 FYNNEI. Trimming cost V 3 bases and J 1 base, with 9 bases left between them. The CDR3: CASSDRAGNTEAFF. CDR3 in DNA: TGTGCCAGCAGTGACAGGGCTGGGAACACTGAAGCTTTCTTT.

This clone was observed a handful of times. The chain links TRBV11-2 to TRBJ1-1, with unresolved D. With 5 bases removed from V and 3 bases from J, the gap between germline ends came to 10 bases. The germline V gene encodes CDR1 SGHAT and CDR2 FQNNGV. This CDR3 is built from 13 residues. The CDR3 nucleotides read TGTGCCAGCAGCCTTCTATTAGACACTGAAGCTTTCTTT. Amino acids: CASSLLLDTEAFF.

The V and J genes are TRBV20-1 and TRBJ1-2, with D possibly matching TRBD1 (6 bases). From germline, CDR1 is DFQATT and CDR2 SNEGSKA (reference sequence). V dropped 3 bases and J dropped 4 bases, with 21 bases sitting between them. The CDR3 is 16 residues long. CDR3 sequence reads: CSASPHRGGGSYGYTF. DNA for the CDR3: TGCAGTGCTAGTCCCCACAGAGGGGGTGGCAGCTATGGCTACACCTTC.

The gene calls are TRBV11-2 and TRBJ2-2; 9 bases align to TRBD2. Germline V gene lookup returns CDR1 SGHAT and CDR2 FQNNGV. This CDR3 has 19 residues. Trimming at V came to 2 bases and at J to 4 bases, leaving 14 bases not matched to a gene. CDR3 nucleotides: TGTGCCAGCAGCTTAAGTATCTATCGCGGGAGGGCCTTCACCGGGGAGCTGTTTTTT. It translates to CASSLSIYRGRAFTGELFF.

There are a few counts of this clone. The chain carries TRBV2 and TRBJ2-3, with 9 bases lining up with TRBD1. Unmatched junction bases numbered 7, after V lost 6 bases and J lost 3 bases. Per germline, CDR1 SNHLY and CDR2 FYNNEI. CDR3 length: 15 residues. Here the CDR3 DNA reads TGTGCCAGCAGGAACAGGGGGCGGTTAACAGATACGCAGTATTTT. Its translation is CASRNRGRLTDTQYF.

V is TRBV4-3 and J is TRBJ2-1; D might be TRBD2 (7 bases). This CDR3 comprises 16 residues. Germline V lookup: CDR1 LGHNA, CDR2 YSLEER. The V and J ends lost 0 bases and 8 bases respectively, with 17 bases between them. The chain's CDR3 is CASSQERGGELDEQFF. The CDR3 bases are TGCGCCAGCAGCCAAGAGAGGGGGGGGGAACTCGATGAGCAGTTCTTC.

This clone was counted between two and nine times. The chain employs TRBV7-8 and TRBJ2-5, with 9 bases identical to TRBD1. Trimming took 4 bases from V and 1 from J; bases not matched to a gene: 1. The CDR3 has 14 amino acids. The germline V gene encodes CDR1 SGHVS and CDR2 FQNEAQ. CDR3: CASSSDRGQETQYF. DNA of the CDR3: TGTGCCAGCAGCTCGGACAGGGGCCAAGAGACCCAGTACTTC.

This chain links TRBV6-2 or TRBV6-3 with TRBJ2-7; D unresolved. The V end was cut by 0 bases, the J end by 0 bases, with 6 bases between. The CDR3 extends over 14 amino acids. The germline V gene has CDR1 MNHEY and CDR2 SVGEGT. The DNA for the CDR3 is TGTGCCAGCAGTTACTCCGACATCTCCTACGAGCAGTACTTC. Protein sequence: CASSYSDISYEQYF.

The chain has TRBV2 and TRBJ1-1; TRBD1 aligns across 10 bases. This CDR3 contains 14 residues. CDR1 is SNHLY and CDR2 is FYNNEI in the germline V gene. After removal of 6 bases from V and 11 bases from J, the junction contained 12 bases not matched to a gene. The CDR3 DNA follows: TGTGCCAGCAGGGGCAGACAGGGGGCAATTCGGGCTTTCTTT. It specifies CASRGRQGAIRAFF.

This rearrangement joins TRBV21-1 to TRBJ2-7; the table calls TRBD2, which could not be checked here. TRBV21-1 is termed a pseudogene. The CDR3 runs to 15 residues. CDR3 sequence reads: CASSKEEGTGYEQYF. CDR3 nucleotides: TGTGCCAGCAGCAAAGAGGAGGGAACAGGTTACGAGCAGTACTTC.

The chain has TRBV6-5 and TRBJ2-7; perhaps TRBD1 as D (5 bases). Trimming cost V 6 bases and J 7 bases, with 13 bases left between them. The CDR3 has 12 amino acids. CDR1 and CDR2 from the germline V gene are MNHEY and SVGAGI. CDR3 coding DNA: TGTGCCAGCAGGGTGATAGGGGTTGAGCAGTACTTC. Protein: CASRVIGVEQYF.

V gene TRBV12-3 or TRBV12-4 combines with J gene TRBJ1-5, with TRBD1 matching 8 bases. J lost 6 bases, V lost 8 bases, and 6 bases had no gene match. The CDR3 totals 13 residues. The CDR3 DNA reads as TGTGCCAGCGCAAACAGGGGGGGTCAGCCCCAGCATTTT. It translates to CASANRGGQPQHF.

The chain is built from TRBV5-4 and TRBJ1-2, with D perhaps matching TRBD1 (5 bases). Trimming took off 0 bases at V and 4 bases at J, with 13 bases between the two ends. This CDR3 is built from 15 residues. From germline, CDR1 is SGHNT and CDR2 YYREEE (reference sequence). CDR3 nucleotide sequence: TGTGCCAGCAGCTTGGTAAGGGGCGTCGGCTATGGCTACACCTTC. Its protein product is CASSLVRGVGYGYTF.

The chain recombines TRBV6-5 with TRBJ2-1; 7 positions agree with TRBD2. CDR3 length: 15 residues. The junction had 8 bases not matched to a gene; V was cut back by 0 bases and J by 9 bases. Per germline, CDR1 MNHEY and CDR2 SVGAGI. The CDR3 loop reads CASSYSKRGEGEQFF. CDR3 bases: TGTGCCAGCAGTTACTCGAAACGGGGGGAAGGTGAGCAGTTCTTC.

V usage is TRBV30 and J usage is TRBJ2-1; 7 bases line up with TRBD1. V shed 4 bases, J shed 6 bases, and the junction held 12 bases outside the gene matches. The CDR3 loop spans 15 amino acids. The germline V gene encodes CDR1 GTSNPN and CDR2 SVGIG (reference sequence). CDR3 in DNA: TGTGCCTGGAACCCTCGGGACAGAATAAGCAATGAGCAGTTCTTC. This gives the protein CAWNPRDRISNEQFF. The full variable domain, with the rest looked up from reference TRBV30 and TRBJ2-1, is SQTIHQWPATLVQPVGSPLSLECTVEGTSNPNLYWYRQAAGRGLQLLFYSVGIGQISSEVPQNLSASRPQDRQFILSSKKLLLSDSGFYLCAWNPRDRISNEQFFGPGTRLTVL.

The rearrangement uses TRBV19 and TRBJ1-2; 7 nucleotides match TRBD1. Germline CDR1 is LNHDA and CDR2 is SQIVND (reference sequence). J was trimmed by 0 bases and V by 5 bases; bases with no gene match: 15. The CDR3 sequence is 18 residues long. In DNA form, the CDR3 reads TGTGCCAGTAGTCCAGGACAGGAGTTGGGGTTTACTAACTATGGCTACACCTTC. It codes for CASSPGQELGFTNYGYTF.

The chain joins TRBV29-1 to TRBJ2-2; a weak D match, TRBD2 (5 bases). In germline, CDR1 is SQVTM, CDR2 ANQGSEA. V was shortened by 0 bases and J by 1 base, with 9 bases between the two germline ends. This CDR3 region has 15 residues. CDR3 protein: CSVEDQLENTGELFF. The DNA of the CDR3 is TGCAGCGTTGAAGACCAACTAGAGAACACCGGGGAGCTGTTTTTT.

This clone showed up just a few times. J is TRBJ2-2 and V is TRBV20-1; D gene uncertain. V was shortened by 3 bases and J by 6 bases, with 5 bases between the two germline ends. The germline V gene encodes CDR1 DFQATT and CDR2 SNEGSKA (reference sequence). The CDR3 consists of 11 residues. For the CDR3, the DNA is TGCAGTGCTAGTCAGGCCGGGGAGCTGTTTTTT. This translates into CSASQAGELFF.

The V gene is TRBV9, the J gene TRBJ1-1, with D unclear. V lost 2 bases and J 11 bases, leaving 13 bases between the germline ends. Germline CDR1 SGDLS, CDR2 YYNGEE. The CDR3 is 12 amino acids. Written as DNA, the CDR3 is TGTGCCAGCAGCGTCACGGGTAAGCCGGCTTTCTTT. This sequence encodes CASSVTGKPAFF.

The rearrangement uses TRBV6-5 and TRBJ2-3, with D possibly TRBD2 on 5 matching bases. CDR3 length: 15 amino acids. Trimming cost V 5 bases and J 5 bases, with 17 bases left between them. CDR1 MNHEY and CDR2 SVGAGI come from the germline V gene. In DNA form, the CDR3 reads TGTGCCAGCAGTACCGGAGGCAGCCCACAAGATACGCAGTATTTT. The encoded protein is CASSTGGSPQDTQYF.

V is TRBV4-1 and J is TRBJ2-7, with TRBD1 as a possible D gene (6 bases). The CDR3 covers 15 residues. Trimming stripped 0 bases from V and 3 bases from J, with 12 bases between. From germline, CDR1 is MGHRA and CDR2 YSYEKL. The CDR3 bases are TGCGCCAGCAGCCAAGAACCGGGACAAGACTACGAGCAGTACTTC. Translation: CASSQEPGQDYEQYF.

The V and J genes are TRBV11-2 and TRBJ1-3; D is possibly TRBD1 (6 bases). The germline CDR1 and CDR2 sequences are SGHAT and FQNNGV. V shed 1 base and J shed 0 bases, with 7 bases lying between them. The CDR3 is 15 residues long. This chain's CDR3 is CASSLGQVSGNTIYF. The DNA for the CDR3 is TGTGCCAGCAGCTTAGGACAGGTCTCTGGAAACACCATATATTTT.

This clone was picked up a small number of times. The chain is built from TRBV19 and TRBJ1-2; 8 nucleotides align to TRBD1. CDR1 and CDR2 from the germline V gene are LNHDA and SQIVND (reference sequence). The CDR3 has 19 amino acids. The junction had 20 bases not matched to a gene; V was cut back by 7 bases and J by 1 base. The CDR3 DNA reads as TGTGCCAGTAAACAGGGTCCGGGACAGGATCCCTCGGGTAACTATGGCTACACCTTC. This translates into CASKQGPGQDPSGNYGYTF.

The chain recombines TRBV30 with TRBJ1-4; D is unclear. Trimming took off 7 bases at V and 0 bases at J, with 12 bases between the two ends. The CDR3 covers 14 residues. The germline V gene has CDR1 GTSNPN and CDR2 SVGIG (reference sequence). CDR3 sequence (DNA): TGTGCCTACACGCCGTGGCCAACTAATGAAAAACTGTTTTTT. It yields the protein CAYTPWPTNEKLFF.